This TCR beta chain was sequenced during a study of blood T cell repertoires in COVID-19. Turning to the study itself: Material from acute and convalescent COVID-19 was sourced from the United States, Italy and Spain. Sample material is recorded as cDNA or gDNA derived from T cells, B-cell-depleted T cells, or PBMCs.

The CDR3 consists of 14 residues. The V end was cut by 5 bases, the J end by 0 bases, with 8 bases between. Germline V gives CDR1 LNHDA, CDR2 SQIVND (reference sequence). Original processing notes: Estimates of nucleated cell counts were drawn from the amplification of reference gene primers. The method was immunoSEQ multiplex PCR; TCRdb's version includes in-frame clones alone and lacks a portion of them. That table supplies the V and J calls and clone size; D and trimming were determined from the DNA. The table includes 200,000 to 250,000 clones, about 83% detected once. J is TRBJ2-4 and V is TRBV19; no clear D gene. The sample taken for sequencing was peripheral blood. This sequence originates from a man aged 25 to 45 who had recovered from COVID-19. CDR3 in DNA: TGTGCCAGTAGTTATTCGGGAGCCAAAAACATTCAGTACTTC. Protein product: CASSYSGAKNIQYF.